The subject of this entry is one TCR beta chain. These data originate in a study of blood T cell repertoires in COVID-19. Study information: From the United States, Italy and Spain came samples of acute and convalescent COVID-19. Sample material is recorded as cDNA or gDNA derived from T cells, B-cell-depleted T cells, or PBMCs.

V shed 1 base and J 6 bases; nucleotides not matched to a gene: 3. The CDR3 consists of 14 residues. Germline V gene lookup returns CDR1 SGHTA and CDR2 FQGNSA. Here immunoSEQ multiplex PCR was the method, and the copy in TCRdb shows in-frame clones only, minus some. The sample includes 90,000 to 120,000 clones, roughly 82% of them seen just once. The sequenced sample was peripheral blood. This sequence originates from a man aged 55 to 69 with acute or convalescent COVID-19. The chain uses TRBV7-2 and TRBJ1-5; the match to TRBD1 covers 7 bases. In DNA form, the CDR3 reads TGTGCCAGCAGCTTAGAGAGGGGGCCTCAGCCCCAGCATTTT. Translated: CASSLERGPQPQHF.